This T cell receptor (beta chain) was sequenced for a study of T cells in Graves' hyperthyroidism and ophthalmopathy. About the research overall: The authors collected peripheral blood at initial diagnosis, before any treatment.

From germline, CDR1 is MNHEY and CDR2 SMNVEV (reference sequence). V shed 4 bases and J 12 bases; nucleotides not matched to a gene: 3. The CDR3 runs to 11 residues. PBMCs were derived from roughly 10 ml fresh peripheral blood. Notes on the study in general: Blood held most thyroid clonotypes expanded above 0.001 frequency.

The investigators amplified TCR beta CDR3 regions from RNA transcripts. With the HTBI primer set, the TCR CDR3 went through a first round of RT-PCR. TCRdb processed the multiplex PCR reads anew with MiXCR; each CDR3 protein has one entry. This sample has roughly 420,000 distinct CDR3 sequences, with about a sixth found just once. This clonotype was seen repeatedly, ten times or more. Its target is unknown. The receptor's source is a woman younger than 35 with Graves' hyperthyroidism. Sequencing was done on a sample of blood. The chain employs TRBV27 and TRBJ2-5, with 9 nucleotides matching TRBD1. CDR3 DNA: TGTGCCAGCAGTTACCGGGACAGGGAGTACTTC. Residues: CASSYRDREYF.